Listed here are 32 T cell receptor beta chains from one sample, sequenced in a study of T-cell memory formation after mild COVID-19. MiXCR, run by TCRdb on the 5' RACE reads, gives a single entry per CDR3 protein. The sample holds about 110,000 distinct CDR3 sequences; around 15% are singletons and the top ten take about 39%. The source material was PBMCs or a T cell subset sorted from them (not recorded which). All receptors derive from a man aged 18 to 29 who had mild COVID-19 (a few samples of this study predate the infection). Cell type and time point are not known.

At least ten counts were recorded for this clonotype. V usage is TRBV6-5 and J usage is TRBJ1-1; D is ambiguous. V shed 2 bases and J shed 1 base, with 5 bases lying between them. Germline assignment: CDR1 MNHEY and CDR2 SVGAGI. The CDR3 is made up of 13 amino acids. CDR3 protein: CASSYRTNTEAFF. For the CDR3, the DNA is TGTGCCAGCAGTTACCGCACGAACACTGAAGCTTTCTTT.

The J gene is TRBJ1-6, the V gene TRBV7-2, with 8 bases lining up with TRBD1. V was clipped by 7 bases and J by 7 bases; unmatched bases: 15. This CDR3 has 17 amino acids. Germline CDR1 reads SGHTA; CDR2 reads FQGNSA. CDR3 protein: CASNISHRGTGNSPLHF. CDR3 DNA: TGTGCCAGCAACATCTCACACAGAGGGACAGGCAATTCACCCCTCCACTTT.

This clonotype appeared a few times. This chain joins TRBV7-2 and TRBJ1-2, with 10 bases aligning to TRBD1. Trimming removed 1 base from V and 7 bases from J; junction bases left unmatched: 12. This CDR3 comprises 17 residues. Germline CDR1 is SGHTA and CDR2 is FQGNSA. CDR3 DNA sequence: TGTGCCAGCAGCTTAGGACCACCGGGACAGGGGACAAGTGGCTACACCTTC. Residues: CASSLGPPGQGTSGYTF.

This clonotype was detected only a few times. The CDR3 protein is CASSLVVRHEQFF. DNA of the CDR3: TGTGCCAGCAGCTTAGTCGTCCGCCATGAGCAGTTCTTC. The chain recombines TRBV7-9 with TRBJ2-1; D not certain. Germline V gives CDR1 SEHNR, CDR2 FQNEAQ (reference sequence). The ends were cut back, 1 base at V and 8 bases at J, with 9 bases in the middle. This CDR3 contains 13 residues.

This clonotype was counted only a few times. The rearrangement uses TRBV10-3 and TRBJ1-1; the D is unclear. V lost 7 bases and J lost 3, with 12 bases in between. This CDR3 region has 13 residues. Germline V gives CDR1 ENHRY, CDR2 SYGVKD. CDR3 residues: CAITPGIDTEAFF. The CDR3 nucleotides are TGTGCCATCACCCCTGGGATTGACACTGAAGCTTTCTTT.

This clonotype is labeled medium-sized (0.01 to 0.1%). J is TRBJ2-3 and V is TRBV5-6, with D possibly TRBD2 on 5 matching bases. This CDR3 comprises 16 residues. With 1 base removed from V and 5 bases from J, the gap between germline ends came to 17 bases. Germline V gene lookup returns CDR1 SGHDT and CDR2 YYEEEE. The DNA for the CDR3 is TGTGCCAGCAGCTTGACGGACGGGAACCGAGTAGATACGCAGTATTTT. Its translation: CASSLTDGNRVDTQYF.

This clonotype showed up just a few times. J is TRBJ2-7 and V is TRBV29-1, with D hard to call. Per the germline V gene, CDR1 is SQVTM and CDR2 is ANQGSEA. Trimming removed 4 bases at V and 4 bases at J, with 8 bases between. This CDR3 contains 11 residues. CDR3 protein: CSVAVGYEQYV. The CDR3 DNA follows: TGCAGCGTTGCGGTCGGGTACGAGCAGTACGTC.

J is TRBJ2-7 and V is TRBV12-3 or TRBV12-4; 7 nucleotides agree with TRBD1. This CDR3 comprises 13 residues. Trimming took 5 bases from V and 3 from J; bases not matched to a gene: 4. The CDR3 bases are TGTGCCAGCAGTGACAGGGTTGACTACGAGCAGTACTTC. It specifies CASSDRVDYEQYF.

This clonotype was seen more than once but under ten times. V and J are TRBV28 and TRBJ2-5, with D tentatively TRBD2 (6 bases). In germline, CDR1 is MDHEN, CDR2 SYDVKM. This CDR3 has 14 amino acids. The V and J ends lost 5 bases and 2 bases respectively, with 12 bases between them. The CDR3 DNA reads TGTGCCAGCAGTACGTCCGGGGGTCAAGAGACCCAGTACTTC. This gives the protein CASSTSGGQETQYF.

At least ten counts were recorded for this clonotype. The rearrangement links TRBV4-3 to TRBJ1-2; TRBD1 aligns across 9 bases. CDR3 length equals 17 residues. With V trimmed by 0 bases and J by 4 bases, 9 bases remained unmatched. CDR1 and CDR2 from the germline V gene are LGHNA and YSLEER. The CDR3 is CASSQDLTGGAFYGYTF. The CDR3 nucleotides read TGCGCCAGCAGCCAAGATCTAACAGGGGGCGCTTTCTATGGCTACACCTTC.

This clonotype was recorded a few times. The chain joins TRBV30 to TRBJ2-7, with TRBD2 as a possible D gene (5 bases). Germline CDR1 and CDR2: GTSNPN and SVGIG (reference sequence). The V end was cut by 0 bases, the J end by 4 bases, with 13 bases between. The length of the CDR3 is 14 residues. CDR3 protein: CAWSVRFGVYEQYF. CDR3 coding DNA: TGTGCCTGGAGTGTACGGTTCGGGGTATACGAGCAGTACTTC. The full variable domain, with the rest looked up from reference TRBV30 and TRBJ2-7, is SQTIHQWPATLVQPVGSPLSLECTVEGTSNPNLYWYRQAAGRGLQLLFYSVGIGQISSEVPQNLSASRPQDRQFILSSKKLLLSDSGFYLCAWSVRFGVYEQYFGPGTRLTVT.

This clonotype was observed a few times. The chain couples TRBV20-1 to TRBJ1-5; D may be TRBD1 (6 bases). From germline, CDR1 is DFQATT and CDR2 SNEGSKA (reference sequence). V was trimmed by 0 bases and J by 0 bases, leaving 12 bases between them. The CDR3 contains 16 residues. The CDR3 here is CSARDLNRVSNQPQHF. The CDR3 nucleotides are TGCAGTGCTAGAGATCTAAACAGGGTTAGCAATCAGCCCCAGCATTTT.

This clonotype has at least ten counts. This chain joins TRBV2 and TRBJ1-1; no clear D. The germline V and J ends were trimmed by 3 bases and 5 bases, with 13 bases remaining between them. Looked up from germline, CDR1 is SNHLY and CDR2 is FYNNEI. This CDR3 has 14 amino acids. CDR3 amino acids: CASSESSVGTEAFF. Written as DNA, the CDR3 is TGTGCCAGCAGTGAGAGCAGTGTGGGGACTGAAGCTTTCTTT.

This clonotype appeared a few times. In DNA, the CDR3 is TGTGCCACCAGTGATCCCGAGAGCACTGAAGCTTTCTTT. This sequence encodes CATSDPESTEAFF. This chain connects TRBV24-1 to TRBJ1-1; D remains ambiguous. Germline V gives CDR1 KGHDR, CDR2 SFDVKD. V shed 3 bases and J shed 4 bases, with 8 bases lying between them. The CDR3 sequence is 13 residues long.

This clonotype turned up a few times. The rearrangement joins TRBV7-9 to TRBJ2-7, with D maybe TRBD1 (5 bases). In germline, CDR1 is SEHNR, CDR2 FQNEAQ (reference sequence). Trimming left V 5 bases short and J 5 bases short, with 10 bases between. The CDR3 consists of 12 residues. Here the CDR3 DNA reads TGTGCCAGCAGCCAGGGATCCCACGAGCAGTACGTC. This encodes CASSQGSHEQYV.

This clonotype was seen repeatedly, ten times or more. The V gene is TRBV7-9, the J gene TRBJ1-4, with D possibly matching TRBD1 (5 bases). The germline CDR1 and CDR2 sequences are SEHNR and FQNEAQ (reference sequence). The ends were cut back, 5 bases at V and 7 bases at J, with 17 bases in the middle. This CDR3 contains 15 residues. CDR3 protein: CASSQRGGSGEKLFF. The CDR3 DNA is TGTGCCAGCAGCCAGAGGGGAGGGTCCGGTGAAAAACTGTTTTTT. The full variable domain, its missing parts supplied by reference TRBV7-9 and TRBJ1-4, is DTGVSQNPRHKITKRGQNVTFRCDPISEHNRLYWYRQTLGQGPEFLTYFQNEAQLEKSRLLSDRFSAERPKGSFSTLEIQRTEQGDSAMYLCASSQRGGSGEKLFFGSGTQLSVL.

V gene TRBV6-1 combines with J gene TRBJ2-7; D may be TRBD2 (5 bases). The V end lost 2 bases, the J end lost 6 bases, and 17 bases lay between the germline ends. The CDR3 runs 15 residues. Germline V CDR1 and CDR2: MNHNS, SASEGT. This CDR3 reads CASSELTLSGPEQYV. The CDR3, as DNA: TGTGCCAGCAGTGAACTTACCTTAAGCGGTCCCGAGCAGTACGTC.

This clonotype was detected a few times. The chain joins TRBV6-2 or TRBV6-3 to TRBJ2-2; 8 bases align to TRBD1. The V segment lost 8 bases and the J segment 3 bases; nucleotides outside the gene matches: 5. The CDR3 covers 14 residues. Germline V gene sequence: CDR1 MNHEY, CDR2 SVGEGT. CDR3: CASLDRGDTGELFF. The DNA of the CDR3 is TGTGCCAGCTTAGACAGGGGAGACACCGGGGAGCTGTTTTTT.

This clonotype appeared a few times. The J gene is TRBJ1-2, the V gene TRBV27, with TRBD1 identical over 7 bases. This CDR3 region has 15 residues. Germline CDR1 MNHEY, CDR2 SMNVEV (reference sequence). Trimming removed 0 bases from V and 4 bases from J; junction bases left unmatched: 5. DNA for the CDR3: TGTGCCAGCAGTTTATCCGACAGGGCGAGCTATGGCTACACCTTC. Its translation is CASSLSDRASYGYTF.

The V call is TRBV5-6, the J call TRBJ1-6; 9 nucleotides agree with TRBD1. The CDR3 has 16 residues. V was clipped by 2 bases and J by 7 bases; unmatched bases: 7. The germline V gene has CDR1 SGHDT and CDR2 YYEEEE. CDR3 sequence reads: CASSLYSGTGNSPLHF. For the CDR3, the DNA is TGTGCCAGCAGCTTATACTCCGGGACAGGGAATTCACCCCTCCACTTT.

In this sample, this clonotype turned up a few times. The chain carries TRBV7-2 and TRBJ1-1; 9 bases match TRBD1. The CDR3 totals 15 residues. Germline V lookup: CDR1 SGHTA, CDR2 FQGNSA. V gave up 4 bases and J gave up 5 bases; unmatched junction bases: 8. CDR3 sequence reads: CASSSPQGAGTEAFF. CDR3 in DNA: TGTGCCAGCAGCTCCCCACAGGGGGCAGGGACTGAAGCTTTCTTT.

The V gene is TRBV25-1, the J gene TRBJ2-3, with a weak D call TRBD2 (6 bases). V was trimmed by 4 bases and J by 0 bases, leaving 14 bases between them. The CDR3 extends over 16 amino acids. Germline V gene lookup returns CDR1 MGHDK and CDR2 SYGVNS. CDR3 protein: CASSGRGKTSTDTQYF. CDR3 in DNA: TGTGCCAGCAGTGGGCGGGGCAAGACTAGCACAGATACGCAGTATTTT.

The CDR3 DNA follows: TGTGCCAGCAGACGAGGAACAGGGGGCGAAAGGTCTCAGCCCCAGCATTTT. This gives the protein CASRRGTGGERSQPQHF. The J gene is TRBJ1-5, the V gene TRBV21-1; TRBD1 is the table's D call and was not checked against the DNA. TRBV21-1 corresponds to a pseudogene. The CDR3 is made up of 17 amino acids.

This clonotype occurred a few times. The rearrangement uses TRBV4-1 and TRBJ1-2; D perhaps matches TRBD1 (6 bases). Trimming left V 2 bases short and J 4 bases short, with 11 bases between. Germline-derived CDR1 and CDR2 are MGHRA and YSYEKL. The CDR3 totals 14 residues. The DNA for the CDR3 is TGCGCCAGCAGCCAAAGGACAGCGATCTATGGCTACACCTTC. Translated: CASSQRTAIYGYTF.

This chain joins TRBV20-1 and TRBJ2-3; 9 bases align to TRBD2. The germline gives CDR1 DFQATT, CDR2 SNEGSKA (reference sequence). Germline trimming cut 4 bases from V and 5 bases from J; bases unmatched to any gene: 4. The CDR3 runs 13 residues. CDR3: CSANPSGIDTQYF. DNA for the CDR3: TGCAGTGCTAATCCTAGCGGGATAGATACGCAGTATTTT.

The rearrangement uses TRBV7-2 and TRBJ2-3; D is perhaps TRBD1 (6 bases). The V and J ends lost 2 bases and 1 base respectively, with 16 bases between them. The length of the CDR3 is 17 residues. Germline CDR1 and CDR2: SGHTA and FQGNSA. This CDR3 reads CASSLNARAGGTDTQYF. DNA for the CDR3: TGTGCCAGCAGCTTAAATGCACGGGCAGGGGGCACAGATACGCAGTATTTT.

In its sample, this clonotype was seen a few times. The chain is built from TRBV6-5 and TRBJ2-2; the D call may be TRBD1 or TRBD2 (6 bases each). This CDR3 contains 14 residues. CDR1 and CDR2 from the germline V gene are MNHEY and SVGAGI. Trimming pared 4 bases from V and 5 bases from J, leaving 11 bases between. CDR3 sequence: CASSLGGRTGELFF. The CDR3 DNA follows: TGTGCCAGCAGTTTAGGGGGGCGAACCGGGGAGCTGTTTTTT.

This clonotype was observed many times. V and J are TRBV7-9 and TRBJ2-3; D gene uncertain. The ends were cut back, 6 bases at V and 5 bases at J, with 12 bases in the middle. This CDR3 region has 13 residues. Germline CDR1 SEHNR, CDR2 FQNEAQ (reference sequence). CDR3 sequence (DNA): TGTGCCAGCAGACCGAGAGACGGAGATACGCAGTATTTT. Amino acid sequence: CASRPRDGDTQYF.

A few counts support this clonotype. This sequence joins TRBV7-9 and TRBJ1-2; no definite D call. Germline CDR1 and CDR2: SEHNR and FQNEAQ (reference sequence). V was pared by 3 bases and J by 4 bases, with 12 bases between. CDR3 length equals 14 residues. The CDR3 DNA reads as TGTGCCAGCAGCTTTTCCTTGGAAGGCTATGGCTACACCTTC. Its protein product is CASSFSLEGYGYTF.

The chain couples TRBV5-6 to TRBJ2-4, with D possibly being TRBD1 or TRBD2 (5 bases each). The CDR3 loop spans 18 amino acids. V was trimmed by 1 base and J by 0 bases, leaving 17 bases between them. CDR1 and CDR2 (germline): SGHDT, YYEEEE. The CDR3, as DNA: TGTGCCAGCAGCTTGCCAGGGCCGGGACCTCTAGCCAAAAACATTCAGTACTTC. This sequence encodes CASSLPGPGPLAKNIQYF.

This clonotype occurred a few times. The chain has TRBV12-5 and TRBJ1-2, with D maybe TRBD1 (5 bases). The V gene lost 6 bases and the J gene lost 8 bases, with 16 bases spanning the gap. The germline gives CDR1 LGHNT, CDR2 FRNRAP. This CDR3 spans 13 amino acids. The CDR3 nucleotides read TGTGCTAGTGGGACTATAGGGGCTGGAGGCTACACCTTC. It yields the protein CASGTIGAGGYTF.

In its sample, this clonotype was seen a few times. The rearrangement links TRBV6-2 or TRBV6-3 to TRBJ2-2; a weak D match, TRBD1 (6 bases). Per germline, CDR1 MNHEY and CDR2 SVGEGT. The CDR3 consists of 13 residues. V was pared by 6 bases and J by 5 bases, with 10 bases between. CDR3 sequence: CASRSQGTGELFF. The CDR3 DNA sequence: TGTGCCAGCAGATCCCAGGGGACCGGGGAGCTGTTTTTT.